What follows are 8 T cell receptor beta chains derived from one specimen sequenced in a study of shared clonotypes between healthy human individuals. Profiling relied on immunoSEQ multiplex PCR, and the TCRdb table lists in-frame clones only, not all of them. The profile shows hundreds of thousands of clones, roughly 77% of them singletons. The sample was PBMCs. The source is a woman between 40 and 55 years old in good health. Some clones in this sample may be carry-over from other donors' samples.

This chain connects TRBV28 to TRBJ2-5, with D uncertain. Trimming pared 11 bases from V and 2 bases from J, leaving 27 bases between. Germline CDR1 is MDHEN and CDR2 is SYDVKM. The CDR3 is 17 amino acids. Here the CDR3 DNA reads TGTGCCGCGGCGCCAATGACGGCAACAGACAAACAAGAGACCCAGTACTTC. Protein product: CAAAPMTATDKQETQYF.

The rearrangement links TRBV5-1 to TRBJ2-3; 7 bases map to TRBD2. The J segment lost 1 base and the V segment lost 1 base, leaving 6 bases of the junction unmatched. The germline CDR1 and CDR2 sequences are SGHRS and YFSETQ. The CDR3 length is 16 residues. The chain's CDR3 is CASSLSGVVGTDTQYF. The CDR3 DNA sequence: TGCGCCAGCAGCTTGAGCGGGGTGGTAGGCACAGATACGCAGTATTTT.

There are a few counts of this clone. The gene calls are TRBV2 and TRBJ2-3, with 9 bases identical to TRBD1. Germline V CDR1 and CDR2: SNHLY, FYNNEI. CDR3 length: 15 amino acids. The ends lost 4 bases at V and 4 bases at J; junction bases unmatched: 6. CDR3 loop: CASSASGTGPDTQYF. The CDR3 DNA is TGTGCCAGCAGTGCCTCCGGGACAGGGCCAGATACGCAGTATTTT.

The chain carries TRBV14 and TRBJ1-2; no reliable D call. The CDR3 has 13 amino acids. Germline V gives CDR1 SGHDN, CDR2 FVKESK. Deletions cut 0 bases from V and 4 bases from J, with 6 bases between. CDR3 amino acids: CASSQEGFYGYTF. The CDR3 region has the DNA TGTGCCAGCAGCCAAGAGGGATTCTATGGCTACACCTTC. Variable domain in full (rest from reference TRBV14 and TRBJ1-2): EAGVTQFPSHSVIEKGQTVTLRCDPISGHDNLYWYRRVMGKEIKFLLHFVKESKQDESGMPNNRFLAERTGGTYSTLKVQPAELEDSGVYFCASSQEGFYGYTFGSGTRLTVV.

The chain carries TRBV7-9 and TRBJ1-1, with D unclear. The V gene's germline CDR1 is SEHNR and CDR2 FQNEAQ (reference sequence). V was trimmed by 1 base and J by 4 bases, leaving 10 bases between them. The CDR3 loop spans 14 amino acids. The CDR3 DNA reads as TGTGCCAGCAGCTTAGACTCATGGGGCACTGAAGCTTTCTTT. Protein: CASSLDSWGTEAFF.

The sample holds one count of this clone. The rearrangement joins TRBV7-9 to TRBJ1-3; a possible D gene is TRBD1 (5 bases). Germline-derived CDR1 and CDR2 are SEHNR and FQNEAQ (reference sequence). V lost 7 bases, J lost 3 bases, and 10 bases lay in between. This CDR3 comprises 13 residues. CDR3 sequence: CASIPGGGNTIYF. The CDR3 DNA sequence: TGTGCCAGCATCCCTGGGGGTGGAAACACCATATATTTT.

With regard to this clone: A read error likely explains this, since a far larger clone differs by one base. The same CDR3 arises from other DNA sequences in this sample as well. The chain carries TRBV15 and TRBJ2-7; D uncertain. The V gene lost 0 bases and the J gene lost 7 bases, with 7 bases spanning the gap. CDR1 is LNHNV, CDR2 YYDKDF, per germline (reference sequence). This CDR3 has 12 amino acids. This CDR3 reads CATSRDEDEQYF. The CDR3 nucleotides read TGTGCCACCAGCAGAGATGAGGATGAGCAGTACTTC.

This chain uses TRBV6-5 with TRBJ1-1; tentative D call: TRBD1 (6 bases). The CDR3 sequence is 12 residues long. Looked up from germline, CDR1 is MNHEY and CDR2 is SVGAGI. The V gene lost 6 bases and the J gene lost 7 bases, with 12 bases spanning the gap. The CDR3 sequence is CASSSGQSEAFF. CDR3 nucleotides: TGTGCCAGCAGCTCGGGACAAAGTGAAGCTTTCTTT.